This T cell receptor (beta chain) was found in a study of regulatory T cells in long-lasting Graves disease. Study-level points and caveats: TRBV28, TRBJ1-2 and TRBJ2-5 were favored in persistent disease.

Time point specified: newly diagnosed GD, antithyroid drugs for less than 3 months. The TCR library was prepared using RNA isolated from PBMCs. The authors built TCR beta libraries using iRepertoire HTBI primers and Arm-PCR of CDR3 regions. MiXCR, run by TCRdb on the multiplex PCR reads, gives a single entry per CDR3 protein. The table lists roughly 530,000 distinct CDR3 sequences, roughly 16% of them singletons, with more than 20% in the top ten. Germline loops: CDR1 ENHRY, CDR2 SYGVKD. After removal of 3 bases from V and 8 bases from J, the junction contained 5 bases not matched to a gene. The CDR3 is 16 amino acids. This clonotype has only a few counts. Its antigen is not known. The sample was also reused in another study, on T cells in Graves' hyperthyroidism and ophthalmopathy. From that study: Absence of ophthalmopathy progression within 18 months defined stable Graves' hyperthyroidism. Criteria for exclusion of patients were uncontrolled infection, other autoimmune disease, pregnancy or lactation. The diagnostic basis comprised clinical symptoms, serum thyroxine and TRAb, thyroid ultrasound and orbital computed tomography.

J is TRBJ2-1 and V is TRBV10-3; TRBD2 matches at 15 bases. The sequencing used peripheral blood mononuclear cells (PBMCs), collected at new diagnosis, from a patient treated with antithyroid drugs. This receptor was taken from a woman aged 35-65 years with Graves disease. The CDR3 DNA reads as TGTGCCATCAGTGACGGACTAGCGGGGGGGCGAGATGAGCAGTTCTTC. Protein product: CAISDGLAGGRDEQFF.